The 23 T cell receptor beta chains below all came from one sample that was sequenced in a study of Graves' ophthalmopathy and Graves' hyperthyroidism. TCR beta CDR3 regions were amplified from RNA transcripts. Second-round multiplex PCR came after first-round RT-PCR with HTBI primers. TCRdb ran MiXCR on the multiplex PCR reads and lists one entry per CDR3 protein. The data hold roughly 610,000 distinct CDR3 sequences, with about a fifth observed a single time. The sample comprised peripheral blood. These receptors were collected from a woman in her late teens or twenties with stable Graves' hyperthyroidism. Some clones in this sample may be carry-over from other donors' samples.

The sample holds many counts of this clonotype. This sequence joins TRBV29-1 and TRBJ2-7, with TRBD1 as a possible D gene (5 bases). The V gene's germline CDR1 is SQVTM and CDR2 ANQGSEA. V was clipped by 3 bases and J by 6 bases, with 15 bases between them. This CDR3 region has 13 residues. The CDR3 DNA reads as TGCAGCGTTGATTTAGAGAGGACACGCGAGCAGTACTTC. Amino acids: CSVDLERTREQYF.

The genes are TRBV12-5 and TRBJ2-5, with TRBD2 matching 11 bases. Germline V gene sequence: CDR1 LGHNT, CDR2 FRNRAP. Unmatched junction bases numbered 16, after V lost 5 bases and J lost 5 bases. This CDR3 comprises 18 residues. The CDR3 DNA reads TGTGCTAGTGGTAGACCTATAGCGGGGGGGCCGACTGTGGAGACCCAGTACTTC. Translation: CASGRPIAGGPTVETQYF.

The rearrangement joins TRBV16 to TRBJ1-6, with TRBD1 identical over 9 bases. The V gene end was trimmed by 6 bases and the J gene end by 8 bases; junction bases not matched to a gene: 8. The CDR3 consists of 15 residues. Germline CDR1 reads KGHSY; CDR2 reads FQNENV. The DNA for the CDR3 is TGTGCCAGCAGTTTGACCGGGACAGGGCATTCACCCCTCCACTTT. It codes for CASSLTGTGHSPLHF.

The sample holds many counts of this clonotype. The chain employs TRBV5-1 and TRBJ1-5, with D possibly being TRBD1 (5 bases). The length of the CDR3 is 14 residues. V gave up 0 bases and J gave up 7 bases, with 11 bases separating them. Germline V lookup: CDR1 SGHRS, CDR2 YFSETQ. In DNA form, the CDR3 reads TGCGCCAGCAGCTTGGCAAGGGGAGGACAGCCCCAGCATTTT. This gives the protein CASSLARGGQPQHF.

The rearrangement joins TRBV19 to TRBJ1-2, with a possible D match to TRBD1 (6 bases). The length of the CDR3 is 14 residues. CDR1 is LNHDA, CDR2 SQIVND, per germline (reference sequence). With 7 bases removed from V and 4 bases from J, the gap between germline ends came to 16 bases. This chain's CDR3 is CASNPDSSPYGYTF. The CDR3, as DNA: TGTGCCAGTAACCCGGACAGCTCCCCCTATGGCTACACCTTC.

V and J are TRBV6-1 and TRBJ2-5, with 7 bases that match TRBD1. Germline trimming cut 7 bases from V and 5 bases from J; bases unmatched to any gene: 10. CDR3 size: 14 residues. From germline, CDR1 is MNHNS and CDR2 SASEGT. CDR3 in amino acids: CASTGTAFWETQYF. The DNA for the CDR3 is TGTGCCAGCACCGGGACAGCCTTTTGGGAGACCCAGTACTTC.

This sequence joins TRBV6-5 and TRBJ2-7; 10 bases agree with TRBD2. Looked up from germline, CDR1 is MNHEY and CDR2 is SVGAGI. This CDR3 is 15 amino acids long. With 4 bases clipped from V and 3 bases from J, the junction kept 6 bases outside the gene matches. The CDR3 region has the DNA TGTGCCAGCAGTTTGAAAGCGGGAGGGTACTACGAGCAGTACTTC. As protein: CASSLKAGGYYEQYF.

Turning to this clonotype: A much more abundant neighbour one base away suggests this may be a read error. The J gene is TRBJ2-7, the V gene TRBV6-2 or TRBV6-3; tentative D call: TRBD1 (5 bases). CDR3 size: 12 residues. Germline loops: CDR1 MNHEY, CDR2 SVGEGT. Trimming took 6 bases from V and 0 from J, leaving 6 bases between them. CDR3 protein: CASRDISYEQYF. CDR3 DNA sequence: TGTGCCAGCAGGGACATCTCCTACGAGCAGTACTTC.

The chain couples TRBV7-2 to TRBJ2-7; tentatively, D is TRBD1 (6 bases). Deletions cut 0 bases from V and 2 bases from J, with 11 bases between. There are 15 residues in the CDR3. CDR1 SGHTA and CDR2 FQGNSA come from the germline V gene. This chain's CDR3 is CASSLAVTGPYEQYF. In DNA form, the CDR3 reads TGTGCCAGCAGCTTAGCCGTCACAGGGCCCTACGAGCAGTACTTC.

The V gene is TRBV29-1, the J gene TRBJ1-1, with TRBD1 as a possible D gene (5 bases). Germline-derived CDR1 and CDR2 are SQVTM and ANQGSEA. The CDR3 loop spans 10 amino acids. The ends were cut back, 7 bases at V and 10 bases at J, with 13 bases in the middle. The CDR3 region has the DNA TGCAGCGCGGGAGACAGCGGAGCTTTCTTT. This sequence encodes CSAGDSGAFF.

This clonotype has ten or more counts. This chain links TRBV12-3 or TRBV12-4 with TRBJ1-2; no clear D gene. Trimming cost V 3 bases and J 4 bases, with 9 bases left between them. This CDR3 has 13 residues. The CDR3 region has the DNA TGTGCCAGCAGTTTTGGCATTCTCTATGGCTACACCTTC. Translation gives CASSFGILYGYTF.

This clonotype appeared many times. The CDR3 sequence is CASSYRDRGATFF. DNA for the CDR3: TGTGCCAGCAGCTACCGGGACAGGGGAGCAACTTTCTTT. The rearrangement uses TRBV6-5 and TRBJ1-1; 10 positions agree with TRBD1. The CDR3 spans 13 residues. The germline gives CDR1 MNHEY, CDR2 SVGAGI. With 6 bases clipped from V and 12 bases from J, the junction kept 10 bases outside the gene matches.

Remarks on this clonotype: In this CDR3 the conserved last residue, phenylalanine or tryptophan, is missing, so a read error is likely. V gene TRBV5-6 combines with J gene TRBJ2-5; D is undetermined. The CDR3 spans 15 residues. Germline assignment: CDR1 SGHDT and CDR2 YYEEEE. V was pared by 0 bases and J by 11 bases, with 20 bases between. CDR3 region: CASSLDRVAKNFQYY. In DNA form, the CDR3 reads TGTGCCAGCAGCTTGGACAGAGTAGCCAAAAACTTTCAGTACTAC.

This clonotype was detected a few times. The chain combines TRBV15 with TRBJ2-5; no firm D call. This CDR3 is built from 14 residues. Trimming took off 0 bases at V and 0 bases at J, with 5 bases between the two ends. Germline V gives CDR1 LNHNV, CDR2 YYDKDF (reference sequence). CDR3 sequence (DNA): TGTGCCACCAGCAGAGAAGCATACCAAGAGACCCAGTACTTC. Translation: CATSREAYQETQYF.

In its sample, this clonotype was seen many times. The rearrangement uses TRBV25-1 and TRBJ2-7, with 9 bases matching TRBD2. After removal of 6 bases from V and 0 bases from J, the junction contained 12 bases not matched to a gene. In germline, CDR1 is MGHDK, CDR2 SYGVNS. This CDR3 has 17 residues. CDR3: CASSPNNAGGSSYEQYF. The CDR3 DNA reads TGTGCCAGCAGCCCTAATAATGCGGGAGGGAGCTCCTACGAGCAGTACTTC.

The rearrangement joins TRBV28 to TRBJ2-7; 7 nucleotides agree with TRBD1. CDR1 MDHEN and CDR2 SYDVKM come from the germline V gene. V lost 7 bases and J lost 3; bases outside the gene matches: 12. This CDR3 region has 15 residues. CDR3 bases: TGTGCCAGCATTCTTATGGACAGGATCCACTACGAGCAGTACTTC. Amino acids: CASILMDRIHYEQYF.

At least ten counts were recorded for this clonotype. The V call is TRBV14, the J call TRBJ1-6; D gene unclear. The V end was cut by 2 bases, the J end by 9 bases, with 11 bases between. The CDR3 covers 14 residues. Germline lookup yields CDR1 SGHDN and CDR2 FVKESK. The chain's CDR3 is CASSQSGRGSPLHF. CDR3 coding DNA: TGTGCCAGCAGCCAAAGCGGGAGAGGTTCACCCCTCCACTTT.

This clonotype was observed a few times. Just one base apart from a much larger clone, this may be a read error. The J gene is TRBJ1-2, the V gene TRBV29-1; no clear D gene. The V end was cut by 4 bases, the J end by 0 bases, with 6 bases between. CDR3 length equals 12 residues. The germline CDR1 and CDR2 sequences are SQVTM and ANQGSEA. The CDR3 loop is CSVAQPNYGYTF. The DNA for the CDR3 is TGCAGCGTTGCACAGCCTAACTATGGCTACACCTTC.

On this clonotype itself: Just one base apart from a much larger clone, this may be a read error. The chain uses TRBV5-1 and TRBJ2-2, with 10 bases identical to TRBD1. Germline CDR1 and CDR2: SGHRS and YFSETQ. The CDR3 sequence is 14 residues long. CDR3 residues: CASKKTGGTAELFF. In nucleotides, the CDR3 is TGCGCCAGCAAAAAGACAGGGGGCACCGCGGAGCTGTTTTTT.

The chain joins TRBV5-6 to TRBJ2-5, with D unclear. There are 14 residues in the CDR3. Germline V lookup: CDR1 SGHDT, CDR2 YYEEEE. V was clipped by 4 bases and J by 7 bases, with 17 bases between them. The CDR3 region is CASSTQDRGRTQYF. DNA for the CDR3: TGTGCCAGCAGCACGCAAGACCGCGGCCGGACCCAGTACTTC.

This clonotype was picked up a small number of times. The chain links TRBV27 to TRBJ2-7; possibly TRBD2 for D (5 bases). V shed 5 bases and J shed 3 bases, with 14 bases lying between them. This CDR3 contains 14 residues. Germline CDR1 reads MNHEY; CDR2 reads SMNVEV (reference sequence). The CDR3 is CASSPWTEGYEQYF. Written as DNA, the CDR3 is TGTGCCAGCAGTCCCTGGACTGAGGGCTACGAGCAGTACTTC.

The chain carries TRBV5-1 and TRBJ1-2; 7 positions agree with TRBD1. The V segment lost 1 base and the J segment 6 bases; nucleotides outside the gene matches: 9. The CDR3 consists of 15 residues. Germline V gene data show CDR1 as SGHRS and CDR2 as YFSETQ. CDR3 in DNA: TGCGCCAGCAGCTTGACAGGGCAGGGGGTGAATGGCTACACCTTC. Translated: CASSLTGQGVNGYTF.

There are many counts of this clonotype. The V gene is TRBV6-1, the J gene TRBJ2-5; no clear D gene. CDR1 is MNHNS, CDR2 SASEGT, per germline. Trimming removed 6 bases at V and 5 bases at J, with 13 bases between. The CDR3 runs to 13 residues. CDR3 coding DNA: TGTGCCAGCAGCGGTCGTCTGGTGGAGACCCAGTACTTC. It specifies CASSGRLVETQYF.